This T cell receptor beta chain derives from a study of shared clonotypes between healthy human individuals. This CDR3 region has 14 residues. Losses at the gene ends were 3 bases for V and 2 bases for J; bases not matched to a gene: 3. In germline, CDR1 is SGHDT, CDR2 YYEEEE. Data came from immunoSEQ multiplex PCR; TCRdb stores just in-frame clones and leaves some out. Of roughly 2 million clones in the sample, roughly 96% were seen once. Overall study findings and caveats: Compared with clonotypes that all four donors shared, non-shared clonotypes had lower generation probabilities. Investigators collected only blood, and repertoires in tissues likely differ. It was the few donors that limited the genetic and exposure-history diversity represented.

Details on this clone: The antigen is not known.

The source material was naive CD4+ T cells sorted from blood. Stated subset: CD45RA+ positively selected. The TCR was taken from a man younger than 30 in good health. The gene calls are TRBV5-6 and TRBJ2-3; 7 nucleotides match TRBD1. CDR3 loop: CASSWGQTTDTQYF. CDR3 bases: TGTGCCAGCAGCTGGGGACAGACCACAGATACGCAGTATTTT.